Below are 8 T cell receptor beta chains sequenced from a single sample in a study of CD8 T cells in Susac syndrome. Random hexamers were used to reverse transcribe an amount of roughly 0.45 to 1 ug RNA. From the immunoSEQ multiplex PCR reads, TCRdb called clonotypes with MiXCR, one entry per CDR3 protein. Found here are about 160,000 distinct CDR3 sequences, around 93% of them singletons; the top ten hold more than 0.11%. The specimen sequenced was CD4+ T cells from PBMCs. All receptors come from a human donor in good health.

CDR3 DNA sequence: TGTGCCAGCAGTTACTCCGAGGGGGGCAATGGCTACACCTTC. It specifies CASSYSEGGNGYTF. This chain links TRBV6-5 with TRBJ1-2; a possible D gene is TRBD1 (6 bases). Germline assignment: CDR1 MNHEY and CDR2 SVGAGI. CDR3 size: 14 residues. Trimming removed 0 bases from V and 6 bases from J, with 11 bases in between.

The chain has TRBV20-1 and TRBJ2-4; D might be TRBD1 or TRBD2, each matching 5 bases. In germline, CDR1 is DFQATT, CDR2 SNEGSKA (reference sequence). Trimming cost V 6 bases and J 2 bases, with 17 bases left between them. CDR3 length: 15 residues. The CDR3 sequence: CSAHRGPHSKNIQYF. CDR3 DNA sequence: TGCAGTGCCCATAGGGGACCCCACTCCAAAAACATTCAGTACTTC.

The chain employs TRBV5-1 and TRBJ2-1, with a weak D call TRBD1 (6 bases). Deletions cut 4 bases from V and 9 bases from J, with 14 bases between. CDR1 is SGHRS, CDR2 YFSETQ, per germline. The CDR3 runs to 13 residues. In DNA form, the CDR3 reads TGCGCCAGCAGCCAACAGACAGGTACTGAGCAGTTCTTC. Amino acid sequence: CASSQQTGTEQFF.

The rearrangement uses TRBV18 and TRBJ1-1; D is perhaps TRBD1 (5 bases). This CDR3 has 13 amino acids. Per germline, CDR1 KGHSH and CDR2 LQKENI. The V gene lost 2 bases and the J gene lost 3 bases, with 7 bases spanning the gap. In DNA form, the CDR3 reads TGTGCCAGCTCACCAGACAGCCACACTGAAGCTTTCTTT. It encodes CASSPDSHTEAFF.

V gene TRBV4-1 combines with J gene TRBJ2-2; unclear D gene. The V gene's germline CDR1 is MGHRA and CDR2 YSYEKL. The ends were cut back, 0 bases at V and 7 bases at J, with 9 bases in the middle. The CDR3 has 14 residues. CDR3 amino acids: CASSQDRAYGELFF. In nucleotides, the CDR3 is TGCGCCAGCAGCCAAGATAGGGCGTACGGGGAGCTGTTTTTT.

The gene calls are TRBV20-1 and TRBJ2-3; 9 bases match TRBD2. V shed 5 bases, J shed 6 bases, and the junction held 12 bases outside the gene matches. CDR1 is DFQATT, CDR2 SNEGSKA, per germline (reference sequence). The length of the CDR3 is 15 residues. The CDR3 nucleotides read TGCAGTGCTCTACCTATCGGCGGGGGGGAGGATACGCAGTATTTT. This gives the protein CSALPIGGGEDTQYF.

This clonotype was observed a single time. This chain joins TRBV7-3 and TRBJ2-5; the D gene is possibly TRBD1 (5 bases). Germline V lookup: CDR1 SGHTA, CDR2 FQGTGA. The CDR3 loop spans 14 amino acids. The ends were cut back, 2 bases at V and 5 bases at J, with 12 bases in the middle. The CDR3: CASSLLGPGETQYF. Written as DNA, the CDR3 is TGTGCCAGCAGCTTACTGGGGCCCGGGGAGACCCAGTACTTC.

As to this clonotype: At one end, the junction sequence differs from germline, possibly due to a read error. The gene calls are TRBV7-8 and TRBJ2-5; 7 bases match TRBD2. The germline CDR1 and CDR2 sequences are SGHVS and FQNEAQ. This CDR3 spans 15 amino acids. CDR3 nucleotide sequence: TGTGCCAGCAGCTTAGCGGGGGGGATCCAAGGGACCCAGTACTTC. It codes for CASSLAGGIQGTQYF.